One sample yielded the 23 T cell receptor beta chains listed below, sequenced in a study of blood T cells in healthy people across ages. A second PCR, run for about 7 to 11 cycles, used a sample-barcoded 5' primer plus a J-beta primer mix. MiXCR, run by TCRdb on the 5' RACE reads, gives a single entry per CDR3 protein. Here the sample spans approximately 1,000,000 distinct CDR3 sequences, 30% to 40% being singletons. Sequenced sample: blood. The receptors stem from a man aged 18 to 29 in good health.

The sample holds a few counts of this clonotype. The chain joins TRBV28 to TRBJ1-2; D is perhaps TRBD1 (5 bases). V lost 4 bases and J 6 bases, leaving 15 bases between the germline ends. In germline, CDR1 is MDHEN, CDR2 SYDVKM. There are 14 residues in the CDR3. The chain's CDR3 is CASSSTGDLHGYTF. The CDR3 bases are TGTGCCAGCAGTTCCACAGGCGACCTCCATGGCTACACCTTC.

The chain joins TRBV5-1 to TRBJ1-1, with 7 nucleotides matching TRBD1. CDR3 length equals 15 residues. Trimming took 2 bases from V and 2 from J; bases not matched to a gene: 6. CDR1 and CDR2 from the germline V gene are SGHRS and YFSETQ. CDR3 in DNA: TGCGCCAGCAGCTTTTCAGGGGGAGGAAACACTGAAGCTTTCTTT. Protein product: CASSFSGGGNTEAFF. Filled out from reference TRBV5-1 and TRBJ1-1, the complete variable domain reads KAGVTQTPRYLIKTRGQQVTLSCSPISGHRSVSWYQQTPGQGLQFLFEYFSETQRNKGNFPGRFSGRQFSNSRSEMNVSTLELGDSALYLCASSFSGGGNTEAFFGQGTRLTVV.

This chain links TRBV5-1 with TRBJ2-3; possible D gene TRBD2, 5 bases. CDR3 size: 14 residues. Germline-derived CDR1 and CDR2 are SGHRS and YFSETQ. Trimming cost V 0 bases and J 4 bases, with 9 bases left between them. For the CDR3, the DNA is TGCGCCAGCAGCTTGGCCACTAGTTCAGATACGCAGTATTTT. It yields the protein CASSLATSSDTQYF.

For this clonotype: This may arise from a read error, as a much more abundant clone is one base away. The chain recombines TRBV6-5 with TRBJ1-5; tentative D call: TRBD1 (6 bases). The V and J ends lost 5 bases and 1 base respectively, with 9 bases between them. Germline V lookup: CDR1 MNHEY, CDR2 SVGAGI. There are 14 residues in the CDR3. DNA of the CDR3: TGTGCCAGCAGTAGGACAGCCAGCAATCAGCCCCAGCATTTT. The encoded protein is CASSRTASNQPQHF.

The V gene is TRBV6-5, the J gene TRBJ2-1; D may be TRBD2 (5 bases). Trimming left V 4 bases short and J 12 bases short, with 10 bases between. The CDR3 covers 11 residues. Germline values: CDR1 MNHEY, CDR2 SVGAGI. CDR3 coding DNA: TGTGCCAGCAGTTCGCCTCGGGGGCAGTTCTTC. It encodes CASSSPRGQFF.

A remark on this clonotype: At one end the junction does not follow the germline gene, possibly because of a read error. The chain recombines TRBV7-2 with TRBJ2-5; D is possibly TRBD1 or TRBD2 (5 bases each). CDR3 length equals 12 residues. The germline CDR1 and CDR2 sequences are SGHTA and FQGNSA. CDR3: CSSSGGSHEQYF. The CDR3 bases are TGTTCCAGCAGTGGGGGATCCCATGAGCAGTACTTC.

This clonotype has only a few counts. CDR3 in amino acids: CASRLLLGNEQFF. For the CDR3, the DNA is TGTGCCAGCAGACTTCTCTTAGGGAATGAGCAGTTCTTC. The chain uses TRBV12-3 or TRBV12-4 and TRBJ2-1; no definite D call. V lost 6 bases, J lost 7 bases, and 13 bases lay in between. The CDR3 sequence is 13 residues long.

In the case of this clonotype: Relative to the germline gene, one junction end is altered; a read error may explain this. The rearrangement joins TRBV12-3 or TRBV12-4 to TRBJ2-3, with D perhaps TRBD1 (5 bases). CDR3 length: 13 residues. The CDR3 DNA reads TGTGCCAGCACCCCAGGGTTACCAGATGCGCAGTATTTT. This encodes CASTPGLPDAQYF.

The chain combines TRBV4-1 with TRBJ1-5; D gene uncertain. The CDR3 is 17 residues long. V was trimmed by 1 base and J by 2 bases, leaving 15 bases between them. The germline V gene encodes CDR1 MGHRA and CDR2 YSYEKL. CDR3 in DNA: TGCGCCAGCAGCCAAGTTCCTCGGGCGGACGGCAATCAGCCCCAGCATTTT. Translating gives CASSQVPRADGNQPQHF.

The V call is TRBV6-5, the J call TRBJ2-1, with TRBD1 identical over 7 bases. The CDR3 is 15 residues long. Trimming at V came to 6 bases and at J to 4 bases, leaving 9 bases not matched to a gene. The germline V gene encodes CDR1 MNHEY and CDR2 SVGAGI. CDR3 nucleotides: TGTGCCAGCAGCCCCTACAGGGGTTTGTACAATGAGCAGTTCTTC. This codes for CASSPYRGLYNEQFF.

This clonotype turned up a few times. This sequence joins TRBV6-2 or TRBV6-3 and TRBJ2-5, with D perhaps matching TRBD1 or TRBD2 (6 bases each). Germline CDR1 reads MNHEY; CDR2 reads SVGEGT. CDR3 length equals 13 residues. V was pared by 5 bases and J by 11 bases, with 18 bases between. The CDR3 loop reads CASSRQGWEEQYF. DNA of the CDR3: TGTGCCAGCAGTCGGCAGGGGTGGGAGGAGCAGTACTTC.

This clonotype appeared once. The chain uses TRBV19 and TRBJ2-2, with 7 bases that match TRBD1. The CDR3 has 14 residues. Trimming took 8 bases from V and 5 from J; bases not matched to a gene: 8. CDR1 is LNHDA, CDR2 SQIVND, per germline (reference sequence). The CDR3 here is CASRDSLETGELFF. For the CDR3, the DNA is TGTGCCAGTCGGGACAGTTTGGAAACCGGGGAGCTGTTTTTT.

In its sample, this clonotype was seen a few times. CDR3 region: CASSYSISGYGYTF. The CDR3 DNA sequence: TGTGCCAGCAGTTACTCGATCTCGGGATATGGCTACACCTTC. The chain carries TRBV6-2 or TRBV6-3 and TRBJ1-2; D is ambiguous. This CDR3 is 14 amino acids long. Germline V gene data show CDR1 as MNHEY and CDR2 as SVGEGT. V was shortened by 0 bases and J by 5 bases, with 10 bases between the two germline ends.

This clonotype was seen many times. V is TRBV29-1 and J is TRBJ2-7; maybe TRBD2 (6 bases). Per germline, CDR1 SQVTM and CDR2 ANQGSEA. Trimming pared 4 bases from V and 5 bases from J, leaving 6 bases between. CDR3 size: 10 residues. The CDR3 DNA reads TGCAGCGTTGGGGAGGACGAGCAGTACTTC. This codes for CSVGEDEQYF.

This chain joins TRBV20-1 and TRBJ2-4; D gene unclear. V was cut by 0 bases and J by 0 bases, with 21 bases left in between. The CDR3 is made up of 19 amino acids. CDR1 DFQATT and CDR2 SNEGSKA come from the germline V gene (reference sequence). The CDR3 is CSARDLFRMFILAKNIQYF. CDR3 coding DNA: TGCAGTGCTAGAGATCTCTTCAGGATGTTCATACTAGCCAAAAACATTCAGTACTTC.

This clonotype was seen a few times. The CDR3 spells CASSLVGGEYNEQFF. CDR3 DNA: TGTGCCAGCAGTTTAGTCGGGGGGGAATACAATGAGCAGTTCTTC. The V call is TRBV27, the J call TRBJ2-1; 8 positions match TRBD2. The CDR3 extends over 15 amino acids. Germline V gene lookup returns CDR1 MNHEY and CDR2 SMNVEV (reference sequence). The V gene end was trimmed by 2 bases and the J gene end by 4 bases; junction bases not matched to a gene: 4.

This clonotype was seen only a few times. V is TRBV9 and J is TRBJ1-1, with D possibly being TRBD1 (6 bases). CDR3 length: 14 residues. V lost 3 bases, J lost 5 bases, and 14 bases lay in between. Germline CDR1 SGDLS, CDR2 YYNGEE. In DNA form, the CDR3 reads TGTGCCAGCAGCGACTCCACAGGGAGGACTGAAGCTTTCTTT. This sequence encodes CASSDSTGRTEAFF.

CDR3 sequence (DNA): TGTGCCAGCAGGGGGACAGGGTCAGTTTCGGATGAGCAGTTCTTC. It translates to CASRGTGSVSDEQFF. The chain couples TRBV7-2 to TRBJ2-1, with TRBD1 matching over 9 bases. J lost 8 bases, V lost 6 bases, and 11 bases had no gene match. The germline gives CDR1 SGHTA, CDR2 FQGNSA. The CDR3 has 15 residues.

This clonotype has only a few counts. The rearrangement uses TRBV7-9 and TRBJ2-3, with D unresolved. The V and J ends lost 5 bases and 6 bases respectively, with 12 bases between them. CDR3 length: 13 residues. Germline values: CDR1 SEHNR, CDR2 FQNEAQ (reference sequence). The CDR3 region has the DNA TGTGCCAGCAGCGTAGACGAAAGGGATACGCAGTATTTT. Translating gives CASSVDERDTQYF.

V and J are TRBV20-1 and TRBJ2-1; possible D gene TRBD1, 5 bases. This CDR3 region has 12 residues. The V gene lost 3 bases and the J gene lost 13 bases, with 16 bases spanning the gap. In germline, CDR1 is DFQATT, CDR2 SNEGSKA (reference sequence). The CDR3 is CSASRAELTQFF. The CDR3 DNA sequence: TGCAGTGCTAGCAGGGCGGAACTAACCCAGTTCTTC.

The chain has TRBV12-3 or TRBV12-4 and TRBJ1-5; weak D call: TRBD1 (6 bases). CDR3 length: 15 amino acids. V was trimmed by 8 bases and J by 3 bases, leaving 17 bases between them. The CDR3 DNA reads TGTGCCAGCGGAAGACAGGACCCCCCCAATCAGCCCCAGCATTTT. Its protein is CASGRQDPPNQPQHF.

The V call is TRBV20-1, the J call TRBJ1-1; D is undetermined. Germline assignment: CDR1 DFQATT and CDR2 SNEGSKA (reference sequence). V shed 0 bases and J shed 4 bases, with 9 bases lying between them. This CDR3 spans 13 amino acids. This CDR3 is CSARDRYRTEAFF. DNA for the CDR3: TGCAGTGCTAGAGATCGGTATCGCACTGAAGCTTTCTTT.

The CDR3 DNA sequence: TGTGCCAGCAGCTTACTTTACACAGATACGCAGTATTTT. Its translation: CASSLLYTDTQYF. The rearrangement joins TRBV7-2 to TRBJ2-3; D remains unclear. Trimming took 2 bases from V and 2 from J, leaving 5 bases between them. Germline CDR1 SGHTA, CDR2 FQGNSA. The CDR3 runs to 13 residues.